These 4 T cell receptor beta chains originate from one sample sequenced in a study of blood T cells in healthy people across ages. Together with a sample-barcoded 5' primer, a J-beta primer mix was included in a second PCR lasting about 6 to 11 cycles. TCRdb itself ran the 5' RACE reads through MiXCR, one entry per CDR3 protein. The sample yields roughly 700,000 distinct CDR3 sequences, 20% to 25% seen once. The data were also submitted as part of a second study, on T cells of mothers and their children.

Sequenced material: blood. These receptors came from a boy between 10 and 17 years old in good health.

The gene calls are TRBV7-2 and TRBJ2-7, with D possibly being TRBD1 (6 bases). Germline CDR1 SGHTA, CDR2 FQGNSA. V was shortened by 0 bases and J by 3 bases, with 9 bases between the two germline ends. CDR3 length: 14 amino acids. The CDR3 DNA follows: TGTGCCAGCAGCTTAGCGGACAGCGTCTACGAGCAGTACTTC. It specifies CASSLADSVYEQYF.

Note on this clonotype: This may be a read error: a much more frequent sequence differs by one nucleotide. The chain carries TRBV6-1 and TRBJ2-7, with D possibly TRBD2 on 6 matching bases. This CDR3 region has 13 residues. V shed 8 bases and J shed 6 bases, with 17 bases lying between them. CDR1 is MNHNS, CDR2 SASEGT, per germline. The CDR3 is CASHERAAGEQYF. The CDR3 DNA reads TGTGCCAGCCATGAAAGGGCAGCGGGCGAGCAGTACTTC.

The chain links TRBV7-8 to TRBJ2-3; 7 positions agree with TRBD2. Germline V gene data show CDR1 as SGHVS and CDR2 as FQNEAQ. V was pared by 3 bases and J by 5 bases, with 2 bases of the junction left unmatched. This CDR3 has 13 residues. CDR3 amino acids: CASSFIAGDTQYF. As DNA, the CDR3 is TGTGCCAGCAGCTTTATAGCGGGAGATACGCAGTATTTT.

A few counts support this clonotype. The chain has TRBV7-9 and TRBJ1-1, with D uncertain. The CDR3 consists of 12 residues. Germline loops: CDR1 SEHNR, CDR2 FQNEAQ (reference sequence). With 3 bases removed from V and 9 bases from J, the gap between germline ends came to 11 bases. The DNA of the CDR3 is TGTGCCAGCAGCTTCCCGGGAGATAAAGCTTTCTTT. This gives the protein CASSFPGDKAFF.